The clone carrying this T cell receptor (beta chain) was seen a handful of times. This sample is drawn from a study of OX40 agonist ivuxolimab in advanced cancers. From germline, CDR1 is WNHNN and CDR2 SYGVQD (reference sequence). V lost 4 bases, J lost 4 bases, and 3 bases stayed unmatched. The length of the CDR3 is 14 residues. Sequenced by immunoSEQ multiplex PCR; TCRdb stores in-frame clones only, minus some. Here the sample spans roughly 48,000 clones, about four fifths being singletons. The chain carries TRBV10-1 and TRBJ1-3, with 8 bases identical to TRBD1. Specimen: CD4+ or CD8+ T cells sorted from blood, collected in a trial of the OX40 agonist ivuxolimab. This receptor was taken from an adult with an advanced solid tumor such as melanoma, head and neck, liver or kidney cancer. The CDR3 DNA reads TGCGCCAGCAGTGCCGGGACAGGCGGAAACACCATATATTTT. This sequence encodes CASSAGTGGNTIYF.